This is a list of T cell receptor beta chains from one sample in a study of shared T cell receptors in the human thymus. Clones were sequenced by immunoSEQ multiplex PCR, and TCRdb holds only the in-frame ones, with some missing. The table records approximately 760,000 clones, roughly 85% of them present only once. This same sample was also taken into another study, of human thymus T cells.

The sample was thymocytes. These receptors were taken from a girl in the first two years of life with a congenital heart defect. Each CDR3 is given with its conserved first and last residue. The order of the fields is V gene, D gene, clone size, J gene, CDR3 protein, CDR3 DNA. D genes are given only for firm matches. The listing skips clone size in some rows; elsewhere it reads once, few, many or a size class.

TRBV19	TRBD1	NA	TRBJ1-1	CASTLDTGGRNTEAFF	TGTGCCAGTACCTTAGATACAGGGGGCAGGAACACTGAAGCTTTCTTT
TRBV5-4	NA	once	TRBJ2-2	CASSLGAGTGELFF	TGTGCCAGCAGCTTGGGGGCGGGAACCGGGGAGCTGTTTTTT
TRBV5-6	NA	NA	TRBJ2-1	CASSHPGTSFAYNEQFF	TGTGCCAGCAGCCACCCCGGTACCTCCTTCGCCTACAATGAGCAGTTCTTC
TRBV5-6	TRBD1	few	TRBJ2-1	CASSLKGARYGSRENEQFF	TGTGCCAGCAGCTTGAAGGGGGCTCGGTATGGGAGCAGGGAGAATGAGCAGTTCTTC
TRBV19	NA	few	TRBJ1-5	CASRTRPATSEEPQHF	TGTGCCAGTAGGACCCGGCCAGCAACTTCGGAGGAGCCCCAGCATTTT
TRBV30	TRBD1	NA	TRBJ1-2	CAWSVRDRGYGYTF	TGTGCCTGGAGTGTCCGGGACAGGGGATATGGCTACACCTTC
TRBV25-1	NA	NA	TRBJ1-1	CASSNSGTKNTEAFF	TGTGCCAGCAGTAACTCCGGGACAAAGAACACTGAAGCTTTCTTT
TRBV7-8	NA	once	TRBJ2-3	CASSLGKQGSSTDTQYF	TGTGCCAGCAGCTTAGGAAAACAGGGTTCAAGCACAGATACGCAGTATTTT
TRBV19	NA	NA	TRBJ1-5	CASSIVPGSNQPQHF	TGTGCCAGTAGTATAGTACCAGGTAGCAATCAGCCCCAGCATTTT
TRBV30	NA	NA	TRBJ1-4	CAWSVSGRDFGEKLFF	TGTGCCTGGAGTGTTTCGGGCAGGGACTTTGGTGAAAAACTGTTTTTT
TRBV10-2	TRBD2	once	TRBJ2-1	CASSEYERGAYNEQFF	TGCGCCAGCAGTGAGTATGAGCGGGGGGCCTACAATGAGCAGTTCTTC
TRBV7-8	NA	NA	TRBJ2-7	CASSLDRVSRTTYEQYF	TGTGCCAGCAGCTTAGACCGGGTCTCCAGAACAACCTACGAGCAGTACTTC
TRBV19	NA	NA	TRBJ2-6	CASFKTPQGSGANVLTF	TGTGCCAGTTTCAAGACACCACAGGGCTCTGGGGCCAACGTCCTGACTTTC